This T cell receptor beta chain stems from a study of blood T cells in healthy people across ages. Study summary: In model experiments, template switching was able to capture about one barcoded beta molecule for every two T cells that were present. General study points: Naive and antigen-experienced cells could not be conclusively compared, given unsorted PBMCs.

Remarks on this clonotype: The target antigen is unknown.

The CDR3 is made up of 14 amino acids. Germline assignment: CDR1 SGDLS and CDR2 YYNGEE. The germline V and J ends were trimmed by 8 bases and 1 base, with 15 bases remaining between them. For the second PCR, which ran for about 7 to 12 cycles, a sample-barcoded 5' primer and a J-beta primer mix were used. TCRdb independently ran MiXCR on the 5' RACE reads; one entry per CDR3 protein. This sample has 1.5 million or so distinct CDR3 sequences, with less than 45% found just once. This chain joins TRBV9 and TRBJ1-1; D is uncertain. The TCR sequence derives from a woman aged 18-35 years in good health. Sequenced input: blood. CDR3 in DNA: TGTGCCAGACCCGGCCAGGCTGGGAACACTGAAGCTTTCTTT. This sequence encodes CARPGQAGNTEAFF.